This T cell receptor beta chain was sequenced during a study of blood T cell repertoires in COVID-19. Study in general: From the United States, Italy and Spain came samples of acute and convalescent COVID-19. From T cells, B-cell-depleted T cells, or PBMCs came the material, which was cDNA or gDNA.

CDR1 and CDR2 (germline): SGHRS, YFSETQ. This CDR3 has 15 amino acids. The V segment lost 4 bases and the J segment 3 bases; nucleotides outside the gene matches: 6. Per the original data handling: Using reference gene primer amplification, nucleated cell counts were estimated. Method: immunoSEQ multiplex PCR; TCRdb's copy keeps in-frame clones and lacks some. That table supplies the V and J calls and clone size; D and trimming were determined from the DNA. The sample comprises approximately 220,000 clones, around nine tenths of which are singletons, and roughly 3% rests with the top ten. Sequencing was carried out using peripheral blood. The receptor's source is a man aged 60 to 75 with acute or convalescent COVID-19. This chain connects TRBV5-1 to TRBJ1-4; TRBD1 agrees at 7 bases. The CDR3 DNA follows: TGCGCCAGCAGCCCAAGGGACAGTCCTAATGAAAAACTGTTTTTT. Translating gives CASSPRDSPNEKLFF.